This T cell receptor (beta chain) was recovered during a study of T cells expressing NK-cell markers. Study information: According to the study, TCR beta repertoires originated from sorted CD3+CD56+NKG2C+, CD3+CD56+NKG2C- and CD3+CD56-NKG2C+ T cells.

With UMIs, 5'RACE template switching was used to make TCR beta cDNA. Following a re-call of the 5' RACE reads, TCRdb has one entry per CDR3 protein and lacks DNA. Its table records under 600,000 distinct CDR3 sequences. The receptor's source is a woman aged 45-65 years in good health. The specimen sequenced was blood T cells: a sorted CD56 or NKG2C T cell subset, CD4+ or CD8+ T cells, or bulk PBMC T cells (not recorded which).

CDR3 protein: CAISAGASGRSRETQYF. The chain employs TRBV10-3 and TRBJ2-5; TCRdb reports TRBD2, a call that lacks DNA to check it against. CDR1 and CDR2 from the germline V gene are ENHRY and SYGVKD. The CDR3 runs to 17 residues.